The 17 T cell receptor beta chains in this list originate from one sample, sequenced in a study of cytomegalovirus exposure and HLA in healthy donors. PCR primers comprised 60 Vbeta and 13 Jbeta primers. Using immunoSEQ multiplex PCR, the repertoire was profiled, and TCRdb retains in-frame clones only, with some absent. The table lists approximately 140,000 clones, 79% of them singletons, with roughly 3.4% in the top ten. Sequencing was carried out using PBMCs. The receptors were sampled from a human donor in good health.

V usage is TRBV5-1 and J usage is TRBJ2-7; D is possibly TRBD1 (6 bases). Germline values: CDR1 SGHRS, CDR2 YFSETQ. Deletions cut 2 bases from V and 4 bases from J, with 19 bases between. The CDR3 runs to 16 residues. The CDR3: CASSFNPDRTSYEQYF. The CDR3 nucleotides are TGCGCCAGCAGCTTCAACCCCGACAGGACAAGTTACGAGCAGTACTTC.

CDR3 DNA: TGCGCCAGCAGTCAATCACCGAGGACAGCCGAGCAGTACTTC. It translates to CASSQSPRTAEQYF. The V and J genes are TRBV23-1 and TRBJ2-7; D might be TRBD1 (6 bases). TRBV23-1 is known as an ORF, though its function is uncertain. Between the trimmed V and J ends, which lost 0 bases and 6 bases, there was a span of 12 bases. This CDR3 is built from 14 residues.

This chain uses TRBV5-6 with TRBJ2-5, with D possibly TRBD1 on 6 matching bases. TRBJ2-7 matches the DNA end more closely, so the J call is doubtful. The CDR3 contains 15 residues. CDR1 is SGHDT, CDR2 YYEEEE, per germline. CDR3 amino acids: CASSLTGTTSYEQYF. The CDR3 bases are TGTGCCAGCAGCCTTACCGGGACAACTTCCTACGAGCAGTACTTC.

This clone was seen a few times. The rearrangement links TRBV2 to TRBJ1-6; 7 bases line up with TRBD1. J was trimmed by 12 bases and V by 8 bases; bases with no gene match: 10. Germline V gives CDR1 SNHLY, CDR2 FYNNEI. The CDR3 has 13 amino acids. The CDR3 DNA follows: TGTGCCAGCCTCCGGGACAGCGTCCTACCCCTCCACTTT. Translation gives CASLRDSVLPLHF.

The chain is built from TRBV7-9 and TRBJ2-7; 8 nucleotides agree with TRBD1. This CDR3 contains 15 residues. Germline CDR1 is SEHNR and CDR2 is FQNEAQ (reference sequence). The ends lost 0 bases at V and 6 bases at J; junction bases unmatched: 7. CDR3: CASSLAQGAEIEQYF. The CDR3 DNA reads TGTGCCAGCAGCTTAGCTCAGGGGGCAGAGATCGAGCAGTACTTC.

This chain connects TRBV6-1 to TRBJ2-3, with 7 bases fitting TRBD2. Per germline, CDR1 MNHNS and CDR2 SASEGT. Trimming at V came to 1 base and at J to 4 bases, leaving 2 bases not matched to a gene. The CDR3 length is 14 residues. The CDR3 region is CASSEVGGSDTQYF. CDR3 nucleotides: TGTGCCAGCAGTGAAGTGGGGGGGTCAGATACGCAGTATTTT.

The chain carries TRBV10-2 and TRBJ2-2, with 12 bases matching TRBD2. CDR3 length equals 18 residues. Per germline, CDR1 WSHSY and CDR2 SAAADI. V lost 3 bases and J lost 3; bases outside the gene matches: 8. CDR3 region: CASSDQASGGAYTGELFF. CDR3 coding DNA: TGCGCCAGCAGTGACCAGGCTAGCGGGGGGGCCTACACCGGGGAGCTGTTTTTT.

This clone was counted at least ten times. The rearrangement uses TRBV13 and TRBJ2-7; perhaps TRBD1 as D (5 bases). Trimming shortened V by 5 bases and J by 0 bases, and 11 bases separated the two germline ends. In germline, CDR1 is PRHDT, CDR2 FYEKMQ (reference sequence). The CDR3 spans 14 residues. The CDR3 DNA sequence: TGTGCCAGCAGCATAGAACAGGACTCCTACGAGCAGTACTTC. Translation: CASSIEQDSYEQYF.

This clone appeared once. The sample contains more than one DNA sequence encoding this CDR3. The V gene is TRBV7-9, the J gene TRBJ2-3; D is possibly TRBD1 (6 bases). The CDR3 has 15 amino acids. The V end was cut by 1 base, the J end by 2 bases, with 10 bases between. Germline CDR1 is SEHNR and CDR2 is FQNEAQ (reference sequence). The CDR3 loop is CASSLVRGLTDTQYF. CDR3 in DNA: TGTGCCAGCAGCTTAGTCAGGGGTCTCACAGATACGCAGTATTTT.

V usage is TRBV11-2 and J usage is TRBJ2-5; TRBD2 is a possible D gene (6 bases). Trimming left V 3 bases short and J 5 bases short, with 10 bases between. The CDR3 consists of 13 residues. From germline, CDR1 is SGHAT and CDR2 FQNNGV. The chain's CDR3 is CASSFSRGETQYF. The DNA for the CDR3 is TGTGCCAGCAGCTTCTCCCGGGGGGAGACCCAGTACTTC.

This chain links TRBV18 with TRBJ2-7, with TRBD1 as a possible D gene (6 bases). The germline V gene encodes CDR1 KGHSH and CDR2 LQKENI. The CDR3 loop spans 14 amino acids. V was clipped by 3 bases and J by 2 bases, with 11 bases between them. Written as DNA, the CDR3 is TGTGCCAGCTCACCTAGACAGGACCCCTACGAGCAGTACTTC. Translating gives CASSPRQDPYEQYF.

The rearrangement joins TRBV5-1 to TRBJ2-3; the match to TRBD2 covers 14 bases. V gave up 4 bases and J gave up 6 bases; unmatched junction bases: 4. The CDR3 has 15 residues. Germline V gene data show CDR1 as SGHRS and CDR2 as YFSETQ. The CDR3 protein is CASSGTSGSRDTQYF. CDR3 nucleotide sequence: TGCGCCAGCAGCGGGACTAGCGGGAGTAGGGATACGCAGTATTTT.

The chain uses TRBV28 and TRBJ1-2; a possible D gene is TRBD1 (6 bases). There are 11 residues in the CDR3. The V gene lost 10 bases and the J gene lost 8 bases, with 14 bases spanning the gap. Germline V CDR1 and CDR2: MDHEN, SYDVKM. This chain's CDR3 is CATLGGGGYTF. CDR3 coding DNA: TGTGCCACCCTTGGGGGGGGCGGCTACACCTTC.

This chain joins TRBV28 and TRBJ1-5; 8 bases agree with TRBD1. The CDR3 contains 16 residues. The V gene's germline CDR1 is MDHEN and CDR2 SYDVKM. The junction had 5 bases not matched to a gene; V was cut back by 2 bases and J by 2 bases. CDR3 DNA sequence: TGTGCCAGCAGTTTACATCAGGGGGCTGGCAATCAGCCCCAGCATTTT. Translation: CASSLHQGAGNQPQHF.

The rearrangement joins TRBV9 to TRBJ2-6; 9 bases fit TRBD1. Germline V gene data show CDR1 as SGDLS and CDR2 as YYNGEE. V shed 4 bases and J 3 bases; nucleotides not matched to a gene: 17. The CDR3 loop spans 20 amino acids. The CDR3 DNA sequence: TGTGCCAGCAGCCCACCCCCGGGGACAGGGTCTTTCTATGGGGCCAACGTCCTGACTTTC. Its translation is CASSPPPGTGSFYGANVLTF.

The J gene is TRBJ2-7, the V gene TRBV25-1; tentatively, D is TRBD2 (5 bases). CDR3 size: 14 residues. Germline V gives CDR1 MGHDK, CDR2 SYGVNS. V was pared by 2 bases and J by 0 bases, with 8 bases between. As DNA, the CDR3 is TGTGCCAGCAGTGAAGAGGGCAGCTCCTACGAGCAGTACTTC. Amino acid sequence: CASSEEGSSYEQYF.

This clone has a single count. One junction end does not reproduce the germline sequence, and a read error may be involved. The chain employs TRBV4-2 and TRBJ1-2, with D possibly matching TRBD1 (6 bases). The germline V gene encodes CDR1 LGHNA and CDR2 YNFKEQ. This CDR3 has 18 residues. CDR3 amino acids: CASSQDSLRARGGYGYPF. The CDR3 nucleotides read TGTGCCAGCAGCCAAGATTCCCTTCGGGCCCGGGGGGGCTATGGCTACCCCTTC.